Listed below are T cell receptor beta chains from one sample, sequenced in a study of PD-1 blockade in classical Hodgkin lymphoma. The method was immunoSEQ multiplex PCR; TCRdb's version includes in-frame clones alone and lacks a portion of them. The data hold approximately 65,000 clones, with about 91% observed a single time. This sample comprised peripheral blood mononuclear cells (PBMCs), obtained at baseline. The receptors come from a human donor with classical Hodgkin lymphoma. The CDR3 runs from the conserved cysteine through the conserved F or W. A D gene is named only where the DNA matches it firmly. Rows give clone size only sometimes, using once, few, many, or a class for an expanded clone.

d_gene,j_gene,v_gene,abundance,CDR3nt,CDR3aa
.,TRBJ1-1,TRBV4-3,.,TGCGCCAGCAGCCAGGCAGGGTGGGGCACTGAAGCTTTCTTT,CASSQAGWGTEAFF
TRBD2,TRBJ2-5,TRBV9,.,TGTGCCAGCAGCGTAGGCCGCGGGGGGGTGGTCGAGACCCAGTACTTC,CASSVGRGGVVETQYF
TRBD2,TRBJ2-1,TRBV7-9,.,TGTGCCAGCACCTCCGGGACTAGCTACAATGAGCAGTTCTTC,CASTSGTSYNEQFF
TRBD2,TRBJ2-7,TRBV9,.,TGTGCCAGCAGCGCCGTAGCGGGGGCTGAATACGAGCAGTACTTC,CASSAVAGAEYEQYF
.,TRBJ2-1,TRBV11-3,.,TGTGCCAGCAGCTTAGGGACCGAGACGGGGCATGAGCAGTTCTTC,CASSLGTETGHEQFF
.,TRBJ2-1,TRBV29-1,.,TGCAGCGTTGAAGATCCGGCAGGGAGCATCTACAATGAGCAGTTCTTC,CSVEDPAGSIYNEQFF
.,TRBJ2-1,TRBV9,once,TGTGCCAGCAGCGTGGGCCATTCCTACAATGAGCAGTTCTTC,CASSVGHSYNEQFF
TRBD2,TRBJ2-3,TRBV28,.,TGTGCCAGCAGTTCCCCTAGCGGCAGCACAGATACGCAGTATTTT,CASSSPSGSTDTQYF
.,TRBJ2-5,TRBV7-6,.,TGTGCCAGCAGCTTTGCAGGGGGGGTGCTTGAGACCCAGTACTTC,CASSFAGGVLETQYF
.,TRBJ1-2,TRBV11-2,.,TGTGCCAGCAGCTTCTACAAGTTTATGGGCTACACCTTC,CASSFYKFMGYTF
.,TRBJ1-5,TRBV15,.,TGTGCCACCAGCACCGGCAGGGATTTGGGTCAGCCCCAGCATTTT,CATSTGRDLGQPQHF
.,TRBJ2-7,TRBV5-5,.,TGTGCCAGCAGCTTGGCCCCTGGCTCCTACGAGCAGTACTTC,CASSLAPGSYEQYF
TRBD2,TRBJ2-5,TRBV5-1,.,TGCGCCAGCATACCACTAGCGGGGGTGCGAGAGACCCAGTACTTC,CASIPLAGVRETQYF